This record concerns one T cell receptor beta chain sequence. One end of the junction fails to match germline, which may point to a read error. From the graft tissue, intraepithelial and lamina propria lymphocytes were released through processing. The data originate from a study of graft-versus-host responses after intestinal transplantation. Sequencing used immunoSEQ multiplex PCR; TCRdb keeps in-frame clones, though not all of them. The sample includes approximately 12,000 clones, roughly 80% of them seen just once. The germline CDR1 and CDR2 sequences are SGHVS and FQNEAQ. The CDR3 totals 18 residues.

The V and J genes are TRBV7-8 and TRBJ1-1; D uncertain. The source material was ileum tissue, sampled 23 days after intestinal transplant. This receptor was identified in a human patient who received an intestinal transplant, so some T cells may come from the graft donor. This chain's CDR3 is CASSLAWQILTPNTGAFF. CDR3 nucleotide sequence: TGTGCCAGCAGCTTAGCTTGGCAGATCCTAACCCCGAACACTGGAGCTTTCTTT.